The rows below give T cell receptor beta chains drawn from one sample of a study of blood T cell repertoires in COVID-19. Profiled with immunoSEQ multiplex PCR; TCRdb holds only in-frame clones, not every one. The sample holds around 200,000 clones, more than 70% seen once. The material sequenced was peripheral blood. These receptors were obtained from a man aged 40-49 years with active or convalescent COVID-19. Each CDR3 is given with its conserved first and last residue. The order of the fields is clone size, V gene, D gene, J gene, CDR3 protein, CDR3 DNA. The D gene is left open where the match is weak. The size entry is marked missing in some rows and otherwise reads once, few, many or a size class.

-	TRBV10-2	TRBD1	TRBJ1-2	CASSERDRLANYGYTF	TGCGCCAGCAGTGAGAGGGACAGGTTAGCTAACTATGGCTACACCTTC
few	TRBV18	-	TRBJ2-3	CASSPMGGDTQYF	TGTGCCAGCTCACCTATGGGCGGGGATACGCAGTATTTT
-	TRBV2	-	TRBJ2-7	CASEGSLYEQYF	TGTGCCAGTGAGGGCTCCCTCTACGAGCAGTACTTC
-	TRBV10-3	TRBD2	TRBJ2-1	CAISERAGGGYEQFF	TGTGCCATCAGTGAGAGAGCGGGGGGAGGGTATGAGCAGTTCTTC
once	TRBV6-5	-	TRBJ1-5	CASTGGNQPQHF	TGTGCCAGCACCGGAGGGAATCAGCCCCAGCATTTT
-	TRBV5-5	-	TRBJ1-1	CASRGDTEGAFF	TGTGCCAGCAGGGGAGACACCGAAGGAGCTTTCTTT
-	TRBV7-9	TRBD1	TRBJ2-7	CASSPGTGVPYEQYF	TGTGCCAGCAGTCCCGGGACAGGGGTTCCCTACGAGCAGTACTTC
-	TRBV19	-	TRBJ1-2	CASTLSRAFQGTANNYGYTF	TGTGCCAGTACCTTGAGCAGAGCCTTCCAGGGAACAGCGAATAACTATGGCTACACCTTC
-	TRBV4-3	TRBD1	TRBJ1-1	CASTGGPRTEAFF	TGCGCCAGCACAGGGGGTCCTCGGACTGAAGCTTTCTTT
-	TRBV11-1	-	TRBJ2-7	CASSPTGGSYEQYF	TGTGCCAGCAGTCCAACCGGGGGCTCCTACGAGCAGTACTTC
-	TRBV30	-	TRBJ1-2	CAWSLGTDYGYTF	TGTGCCTGGTCTTTAGGGACTGACTATGGCTACACCTTC
-	TRBV7-8	-	TRBJ1-5	CASNPLEGNQPQHF	TGTGCCAGCAACCCCCTAGAGGGCAATCAGCCCCAGCATTTT
-	TRBV6-5	-	TRBJ1-2	CASIRAAEGGYGYTF	TGTGCCAGCATTAGGGCCGCTGAGGGGGGGTATGGCTACACCTTC
-	TRBV4-1	-	TRBJ2-5	CASSPDQGITLETQYF	TGCGCCAGCAGCCCGGACCAGGGGATCACTCTAGAGACCCAGTACTTC
-	TRBV18	-	TRBJ2-7	CASSPSPHDYEQYF	TGTGCCAGCTCACCGAGCCCTCATGACTACGAGCAGTACTTC
many	TRBV10-3	-	TRBJ1-6	CAISDRDITNSPLHF	TGTGCCATCAGTGACAGGGACATAACTAATTCACCCCTCCACTTT
-	TRBV19	TRBD2	TRBJ2-1	CASRTLAGGHNEQFF	TGTGCCAGTAGGACACTAGCGGGGGGTCACAATGAGCAGTTCTTC
few	TRBV5-1	-	TRBJ1-1	CASSLGGNTEAFF	TGCGCCAGCAGCTTGGGAGGGAACACTGAAGCTTTCTTT
-	TRBV5-6	TRBD2	TRBJ2-1	CASSFVRGGEQFF	TGTGCCAGCAGCTTTGTCCGGGGGGGAGAGCAGTTCTTC
-	TRBV2	TRBD1	TRBJ1-5	CASRTNPGQGDDQPQHF	TGTGCCAGCCGCACAAACCCGGGACAGGGGGACGATCAGCCCCAGCATTTT
-	TRBV6-5	TRBD1	TRBJ1-4	CASIPTGLEKLFF	TGTGCCAGCATACCGACAGGGTTGGAAAAACTGTTTTTT
-	TRBV7-6	-	TRBJ1-3	CASSLDATAGNTIYF	TGTGCCAGCAGCTTAGATGCGACAGCTGGAAACACCATATATTTT
few	TRBV30	-	TRBJ1-2	CAWNQLPDRTPYGYTF	TGTGCCTGGAACCAGCTCCCGGACAGAACACCCTATGGCTACACCTTC
-	TRBV6-5	-	TRBJ1-1	CASSYGAARVNTEAFF	TGTGCCAGCAGTTACGGAGCGGCTAGGGTAAACACTGAAGCTTTCTTT
-	TRBV19	TRBD1	TRBJ1-5	CASNSDRVLNQPQHF	TGTGCCAGTAACTCGGACAGGGTCTTGAATCAGCCCCAGCATTTT
-	TRBV9	TRBD1	TRBJ1-6	CASSERDRVRNSPLHF	TGTGCCAGCAGCGAGCGGGACAGGGTACGGAATTCACCCCTCCACTTT
-	TRBV19	-	TRBJ1-1	CASMGDKGTEAFF	TGTGCCAGTATGGGGGACAAAGGGACTGAAGCTTTCTTT
-	TRBV5-1	TRBD1	TRBJ1-3	CASSVDGQGYSGNTIYF	TGCGCCAGCAGCGTGGACGGACAGGGGTACTCTGGAAACACCATATATTTT
-	TRBV19	-	TRBJ1-2	CATSKGGNYGYTF	TGTGCCACCTCCAAGGGAGGGAACTATGGCTACACCTTC
-	TRBV2	TRBD2	TRBJ2-7	CASSGRGGLTEQYF	TGTGCCAGCAGTGGGCGGGGGGGCCTCACCGAGCAGTACTTC
-	TRBV28	-	TRBJ2-7	CASSSPGGRALEQYF	TGTGCCAGCAGTTCCCCCGGGGGACGGGCCCTTGAGCAGTACTTC